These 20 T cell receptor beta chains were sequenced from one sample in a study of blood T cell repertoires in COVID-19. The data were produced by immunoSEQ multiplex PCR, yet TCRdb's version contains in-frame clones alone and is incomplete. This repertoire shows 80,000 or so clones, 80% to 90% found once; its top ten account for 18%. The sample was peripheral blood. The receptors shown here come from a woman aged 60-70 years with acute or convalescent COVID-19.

This CDR3 is CSVDIGVGETQYF. DNA of the CDR3: TGCAGCGTTGATATCGGGGTGGGGGAGACCCAGTACTTC. The chain combines TRBV29-1 with TRBJ2-5; D is perhaps TRBD2 (5 bases). CDR1 is SQVTM, CDR2 ANQGSEA, per germline. The CDR3 is 13 amino acids. V lost 3 bases and J lost 5, with 13 bases in between.

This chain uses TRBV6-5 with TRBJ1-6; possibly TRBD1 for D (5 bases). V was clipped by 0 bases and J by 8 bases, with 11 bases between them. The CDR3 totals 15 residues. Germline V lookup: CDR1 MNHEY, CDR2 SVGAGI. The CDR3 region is CASSYSRGLDSPLHF. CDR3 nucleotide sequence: TGTGCCAGCAGTTACTCGCGGGGACTCGATTCACCCCTCCACTTT.

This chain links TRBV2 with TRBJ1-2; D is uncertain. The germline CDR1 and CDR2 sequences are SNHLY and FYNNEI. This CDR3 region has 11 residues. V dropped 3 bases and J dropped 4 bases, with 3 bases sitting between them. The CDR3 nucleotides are TGTGCCAGCAGTGACCTCTATGGCTACACCTTC. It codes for CASSDLYGYTF.

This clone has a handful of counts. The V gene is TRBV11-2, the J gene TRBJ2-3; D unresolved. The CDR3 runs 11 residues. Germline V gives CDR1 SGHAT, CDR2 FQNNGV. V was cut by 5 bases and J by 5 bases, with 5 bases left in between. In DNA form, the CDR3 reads TGTGCCAGCAGCGTTAAAGATACGCAGTATTTT. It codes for CASSVKDTQYF.

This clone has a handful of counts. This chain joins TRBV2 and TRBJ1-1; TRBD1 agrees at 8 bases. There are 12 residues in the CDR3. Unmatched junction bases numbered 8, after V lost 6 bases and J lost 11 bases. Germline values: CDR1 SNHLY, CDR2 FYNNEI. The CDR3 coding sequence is TGTGCCAGCAGCCTTGGACAGGGAGGGGCTTTCTTT. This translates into CASSLGQGGAFF.

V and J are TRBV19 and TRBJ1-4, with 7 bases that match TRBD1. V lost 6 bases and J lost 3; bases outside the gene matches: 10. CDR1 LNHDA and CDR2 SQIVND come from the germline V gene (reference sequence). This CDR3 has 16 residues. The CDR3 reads CASSTLGTASNEKLFF. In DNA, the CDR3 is TGTGCCAGTAGCACCCTTGGGACAGCCTCTAATGAAAAACTGTTTTTT.

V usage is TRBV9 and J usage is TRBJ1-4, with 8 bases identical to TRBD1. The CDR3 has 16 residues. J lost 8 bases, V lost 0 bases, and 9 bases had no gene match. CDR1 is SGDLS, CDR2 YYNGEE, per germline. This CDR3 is CASSVGTGPRGEKLFF. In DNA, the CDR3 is TGTGCCAGCAGCGTAGGGACAGGGCCCCGGGGGGAAAAACTGTTTTTT.

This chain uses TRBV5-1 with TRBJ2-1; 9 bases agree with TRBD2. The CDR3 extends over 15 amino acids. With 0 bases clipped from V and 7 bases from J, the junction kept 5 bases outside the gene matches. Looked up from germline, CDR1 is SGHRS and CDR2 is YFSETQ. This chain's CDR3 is CASSLGGGAQNEQFF. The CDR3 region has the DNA TGCGCCAGCAGCTTGGGCGGGGGGGCGCAGAATGAGCAGTTCTTC.

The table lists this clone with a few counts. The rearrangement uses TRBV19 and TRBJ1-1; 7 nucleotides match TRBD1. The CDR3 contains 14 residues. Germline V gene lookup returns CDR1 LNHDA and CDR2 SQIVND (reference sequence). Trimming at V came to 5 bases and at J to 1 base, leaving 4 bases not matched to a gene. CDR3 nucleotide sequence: TGTGCCAGTAGTGAGCGGACAGGGAACACTGAAGCTTTCTTT. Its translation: CASSERTGNTEAFF.

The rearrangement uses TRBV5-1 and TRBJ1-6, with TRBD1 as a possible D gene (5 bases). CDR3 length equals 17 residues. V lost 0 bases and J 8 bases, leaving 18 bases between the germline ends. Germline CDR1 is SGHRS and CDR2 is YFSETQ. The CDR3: CASSLGGFGTYHSPLHF. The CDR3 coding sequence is TGCGCCAGCAGCTTGGGTGGATTTGGGACTTATCATTCACCCCTCCACTTT.

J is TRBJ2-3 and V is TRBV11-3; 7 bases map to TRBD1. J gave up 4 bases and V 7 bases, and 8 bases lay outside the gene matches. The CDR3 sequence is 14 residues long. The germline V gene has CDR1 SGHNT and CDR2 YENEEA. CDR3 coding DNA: TGTGCCAGCACCTCTCTCGACAGGGCAGATACGCAGTATTTT. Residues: CASTSLDRADTQYF.

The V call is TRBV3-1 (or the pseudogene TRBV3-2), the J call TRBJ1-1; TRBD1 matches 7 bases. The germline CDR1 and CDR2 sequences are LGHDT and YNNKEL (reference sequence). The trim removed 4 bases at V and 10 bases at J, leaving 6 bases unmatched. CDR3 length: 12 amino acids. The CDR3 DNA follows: TGTGCCAGCAGCCTACCGACAGGGACAGCTTTCTTT. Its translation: CASSLPTGTAFF.

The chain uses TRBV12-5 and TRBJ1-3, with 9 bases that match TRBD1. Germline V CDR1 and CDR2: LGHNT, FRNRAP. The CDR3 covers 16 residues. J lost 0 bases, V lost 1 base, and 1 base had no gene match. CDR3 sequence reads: CASGLGTGVSGNTIYF. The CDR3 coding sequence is TGTGCTAGTGGTTTGGGGACAGGGGTCTCTGGAAACACCATATATTTT.

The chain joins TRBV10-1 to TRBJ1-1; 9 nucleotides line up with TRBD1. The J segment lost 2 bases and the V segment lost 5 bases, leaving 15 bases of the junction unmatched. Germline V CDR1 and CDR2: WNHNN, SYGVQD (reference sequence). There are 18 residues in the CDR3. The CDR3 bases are TGCGCCAGCAGTCCCGGGACAGGGAGGAGGTCTGGAAACACTGAAGCTTTCTTT. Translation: CASSPGTGRRSGNTEAFF.

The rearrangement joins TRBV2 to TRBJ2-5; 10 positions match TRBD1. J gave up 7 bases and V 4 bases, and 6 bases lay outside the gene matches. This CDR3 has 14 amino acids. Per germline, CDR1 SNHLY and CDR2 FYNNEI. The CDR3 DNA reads TGTGCCAGCAGTGGGGACAGGGGTATACGGACCCAGTACTTC. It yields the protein CASSGDRGIRTQYF.

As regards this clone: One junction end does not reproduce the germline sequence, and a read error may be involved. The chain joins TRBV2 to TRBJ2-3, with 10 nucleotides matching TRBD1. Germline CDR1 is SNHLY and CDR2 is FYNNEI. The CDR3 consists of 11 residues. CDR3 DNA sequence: TGTGCCAGCAGTGAGTTCGGACAGGGGGATTTT. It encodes CASSEFGQGDF.

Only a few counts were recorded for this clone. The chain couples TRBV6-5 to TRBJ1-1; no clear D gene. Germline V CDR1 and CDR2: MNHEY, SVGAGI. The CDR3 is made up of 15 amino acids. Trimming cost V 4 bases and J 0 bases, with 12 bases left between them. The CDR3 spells CASSSDQMVNTEAFF. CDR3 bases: TGTGCCAGCAGTTCCGATCAGATGGTGAACACTGAAGCTTTCTTT.

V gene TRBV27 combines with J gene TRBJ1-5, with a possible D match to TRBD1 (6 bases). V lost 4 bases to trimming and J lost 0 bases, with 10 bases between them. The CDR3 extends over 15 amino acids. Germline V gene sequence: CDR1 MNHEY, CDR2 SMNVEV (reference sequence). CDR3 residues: CASSSGAYSNQPQHF. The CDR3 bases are TGTGCCAGCAGTTCAGGGGCATATAGCAATCAGCCCCAGCATTTT.

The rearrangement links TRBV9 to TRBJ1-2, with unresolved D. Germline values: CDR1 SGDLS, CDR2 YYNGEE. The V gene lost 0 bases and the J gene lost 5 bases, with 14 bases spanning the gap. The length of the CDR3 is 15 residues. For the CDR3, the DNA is TGTGCCAGCAGCGTAGGTAGCTTGAGCGAATATGGCTACACCTTC. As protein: CASSVGSLSEYGYTF.

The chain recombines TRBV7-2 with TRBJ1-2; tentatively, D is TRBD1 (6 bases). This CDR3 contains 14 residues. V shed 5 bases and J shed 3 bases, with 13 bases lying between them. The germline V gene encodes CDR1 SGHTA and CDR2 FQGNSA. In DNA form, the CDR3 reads TGTGCCAGCAGCGGGACACTTAGGGACTATGGCTACACCTTC. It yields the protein CASSGTLRDYGYTF.